This TCR beta chain was documented in a study of cytomegalovirus exposure and HLA in healthy donors (dated by TCRdb to the late 2010s). As for the study more broadly: In an earlier analysis of approximately 640 of the donors, 276 Gb of sequence data and about 110 million unique TCR beta sequences from 150 million to 200 million T cells were reported. The number of donors typed differed by locus, with about 629-640 for A, B, C, DRB1 and DQB1, 522 for DQA1, 600 to 610 for DPA1, and around 460 for DPB1. Among a few hundred genotyped donors of the cohort, an average of 235,054 unique TCR beta nucleotide sequences were sequenced per donor, roughly 20% of them non-productive. To study patterns of TCR occurrence, a later analysis re-analyzed previously published TCR beta repertoires from under 750 donors and added high-resolution HLA genotyping. The genetic ancestry cluster associated with self-reported Caucasian donors included 81% of the roughly 400 genotyped donors. The T cell repertoires of 550 to 850 subjects were profiled by immunosequencing and related to cytomegalovirus serostatus. An earlier analysis of several hundred of the donors applied high-throughput TCR beta sequencing to assess whether each TCR beta V gene segment acted as functional or pseudogenic. A later genetic analysis used genome-wide SNP genotypes for about three fifths of the 666 donors, treating that subset as a discovery cohort. Roughly five DR-DQ haplotypes were handled as single units for association and clustering, since linkage in the cohort was strong. About 300 gigabases of sequencing data and roughly 81 million unique TCR sequences made up an early release that covered over 550 HLA-typed donors. Every repertoire in the discovery cohort had been generated on one and the same sequencing platform. The aim of the study was to test whether cataloging public T cell receptors could identify signatures of past pathogen exposure. Rather than drawing on any new phenotypic data, the later analysis identified candidate immune exposures from TCR beta sequences and the way those sequences occurred across donors. Class I and class II HLA loci were covered by the typing at four-digit resolution. Donor age, sex, ethnicity and CMV serostatus were collected together with the repertoire data. To predict cytomegalovirus infection status, the study brought together high-throughput TCR immunosequencing, statistical association of individual TCRs with disease status, and machine learning. Along with the approximately 670-subject first cohort, a separate validation cohort of over a hundred different subjects was used. Paper-wide results and their limitations: In a later analysis, the rate of TCR association differed among HLA loci, with DRB1 alleles having the most associated TCRs and HLA-C alleles having the fewest. In a later analysis, around 17,000 TCR beta sequences were associated with specific HLA alleles at a false discovery rate of 0.05. In a later analysis, HLA-associated TCR beta chains showed more clonal expansion and lower generation probabilities than non-associated chains that were equally common. This cohort had only TCR beta chains sequenced, and the lack of alpha or paired-chain data limited which features could be detected. According to a later genetic analysis, donors in an Asian-associated ancestry cluster had fewer N-insertions in productive TCRs than the approximately 650-donor mean. Correlated functional status among segregating V segments might reflect linkage disequilibrium, but an unknown experimental factor could not be ruled out. V-gene and J-gene trimming of TCR beta chains was associated with a missense DCLRE1C variant in a later genetic analysis, and the association was replicated in an independent cohort. The authors suggested that the approach could potentially be extended to other disease states and immunological phenotypes. Because counts were too low, some 17 rarely observed V segments, including chromosome 9 orphons, were left out of the earlier analysis of a few hundred of the donors. In a later analysis, several top co-occurrence clusters were reported to appear linked to parvovirus B19, influenza, CMV and Epstein-Barr virus. While some public TCRs were present in many individuals, most TCR sequences turned up only very rarely across donors. A further reported finding was that TCR beta sequences accurately predicted the HLA-A and HLA-B alleles for most subjects in the first cohort. A group of highly shared sequence variants was considered likely to be a technical artifact of the sequencing pipeline. A later analysis found that most CMV-associated TCR beta chains appeared HLA-restricted, with HLA associations seemingly driven largely by CMV exposure. Strong co-occurrence of HLA alleles, especially DR and DQ, made assigning TCR associations to individual alleles difficult. Some IMGT-functional V segments, including TRBV6-2 and TRBV6-3, could not be told apart with the 87-base-pair reads, so those segments were excluded. Because some donors lacked HLA typing at each locus, the association tests relied only on the typed subset. An earlier analysis of some 590 of the donors showed that most TCR beta V segments appeared in productive rearrangements either about 90% or about 30% of the time, which broadly matched IMGT annotations. The study listed 150 to 200 TCR beta chains as associated with cytomegalovirus. The presence/absence analyses assumed that sequencing depth was roughly uniform across donors, and that assumption may not be true. Immune exposure information for the cohort was limited to CMV serostatus. Cytomegalovirus status was reported to be diagnosed by the classifier with high specificity and sensitivity in both the original and validation cohorts. A few of the identified cytomegalovirus-associated TCR beta chains were confirmed in vitro to be specific for cytomegalovirus antigens.

In regard to this clone: Its antigen is currently not known. Sequence at one end of the junction differs from germline and may be a read error.

Its CDR3 holds 16 amino acids, cysteine through phenylalanine. Only the CDR3 portion is preserved as DNA: 48 bases, with reading frame beginning at the first base. CDR1 MNHNY and CDR2 SVGAGI are derived from the germline V gene (reference sequence). The cohort comprised around 690 healthy bone marrow donors. Cohort members were all nominally healthy when sampled, although unrecorded immune exposures were likely present. The donor tested CMV seropositive, placing the donor among the roughly 300 seropositive members of the cohort. Every donor gave a peripheral blood sample, and the peripheral blood mononuclear cells from that sample were used for TCR beta sequencing. Genomic DNA extraction from the blood cell samples was performed with the Qiagen DNeasy Blood Extraction Kit. Receptor libraries were prepared by the immunoSEQ multiplex PCR assay. For the multiplex PCR, a mixture combining 60 forward primers for TCR Vbeta segments and 13 reverse primers for TCR Jbeta segments was used. The CDR3 region of rearranged TCR beta genes was amplified from genomic DNA by a multiplex PCR assay. The amplified TCR beta libraries were sequenced on the Illumina HiSeq System as 87-base-pair reads. As for the original processing: A later analysis counted approximately 76 million unique TCR beta chains across the roughly 700 repertoires, and around 12 million of these chains were shared by at least two donors. Raw reads were error-corrected and collapsed into unique sequences with a nearest-neighbor algorithm that merged closely related sequences to remove PCR and sequencing errors. To assign V, D and J gene segments, CDR3 sequences were aligned to IMGT reference sequences. Each retained sequence needed at least a six-nucleotide match to both a V gene segment and a J gene segment. A rearrangement was called productive if the CDR3 had no stop codons and remained in frame with V and J, and every other rearrangement was called non-productive. CDR3 was defined by IMGT convention, running from the second conserved V-encoded cysteine to the conserved J-encoded phenylalanine. Sequences without an unambiguous match to a single V gene segment were excluded from the earlier analysis of about 600 of the donors. In an earlier analysis of around 590 of the donors, a V segment was called functional when productive rearrangements were above 56.7%, and segregating when the standard deviation between donors exceeded 5%. A statistical classification framework was built to diagnose cytomegalovirus status from the catalog of TCR beta chain sequences. V and J gene assignment, in a later analysis, came from comparing TCR nucleotide sequences with IMGT/GENE-DB human TR gene sequences. A later analysis assigned CDR3 sequences and most-parsimonious VDJ recombination scenarios with the TCRdist pipeline. In a later analysis, each TCR beta chain was defined by its CDR3 amino acid sequence together with its V-gene family, and reads lacking a unique V-gene family were excluded. To address suspected cross-contamination and a sequencing artifact, a later analysis removed roughly 580 highly shared, low-generation-probability nucleotide sequences. A later analysis calculated a clonal expansion index for each public chain from normalized within-repertoire ranks of inferred template counts. In a later analysis, generation probabilities were computed using a VDJ recombination model fitted to out-of-frame rearrangements, and the results were checked against IGoR. Hypergeometric tests were used in a later analysis to score TCR-TCR, TCR-HLA and TCR-CMV co-occurrence, with a repertoire-size bias correction applied to the TCR pairs. In a later analysis, false discovery rates were estimated by permuting HLA or CMV assignments 20 times. In a later analysis, co-occurring TCRs were grouped using DBSCAN, and TCRdist sequence similarity was added for clustering within HLA-allele-positive subsets. Repertoires with fewer than 30,000 or more than 120,000 public chains, plus five repertoires with anomalous nucleotide sharing, were excluded from co-occurrence clustering. Not all clones reach the TCRdb copy of this immuneACCESS table, which keeps in-frame sequences only. Checked studies attribute under half of the gap to unresolved V genes and leave the rest unexplained. That table gives V, J and clone size, and the DNA gave D and trimming. This sample has approximately 100,000 clones in its table, and 65% to 80% of those were observed once. Of the sample, over 9.5% falls within the top ten clones.

Sequenced sample: PBMCs. The V gene is TRBV6-6 and the J gene is TRBJ2-3, and possibly TRBD2, on 5 matching bases. The sequence derives from a man aged 35-49 years in good health and CMV-seropositive. The base sequence is TGTGCCAGCAGCTACTCGCCAGCGGAAAGCACAGATACGCAGTATTTT. It encodes CASSYSPAESTDTQYF.